Below are 7 T cell receptor beta chains sequenced from a single sample in a study of blood T cells in healthy people across ages (dated by TCRdb to about 2015). Libraries came from 5' RACE. Sequencing used an Illumina HiSeq 2500. The second PCR ran for roughly 7 to 12 cycles and used a J-beta primer mix along with a sample-barcoded 5' primer. TCRdb applied fastp at Q25 and MiXCR to the public reads, then kept only in-frame beta chains. Rows with one shared CDR3 protein collapse into an entry with the most common genes and DNA. This sample comprises approximately 780,000 distinct CDR3 sequences, roughly 26% of them detected only once. 2.5% to 3.5% of the sample comes from the top ten. These data were also reused for a study on T cells of mothers and their children.

What was sequenced was blood. All receptors derive from a boy younger than 18 in good health.

The rearrangement joins TRBV29-1 to TRBJ2-6, with D possibly TRBD1 on 5 matching bases. CDR1 and CDR2 (germline): SQVTM, ANQGSEA. The V end was cut by 5 bases, the J end by 1 base, with 9 bases between. CDR3 size: 14 residues. The CDR3 DNA follows: TGCAGCGTTCCCGCAGGGTCTGGGGCCAACGTCCTGACTTTC. It yields the protein CSVPAGSGANVLTF.

The chain couples TRBV15 to TRBJ2-3; 8 bases match TRBD2. The CDR3 is 16 residues long. From germline, CDR1 is LNHNV and CDR2 YYDKDF (reference sequence). Trimming removed 5 bases from V and 1 base from J; junction bases left unmatched: 8. The CDR3 region has the DNA TGTGCCACCAGCGGGAGCGGGGGTCGGCGCACAGATACGCAGTATTTT. Translating gives CATSGSGGRRTDTQYF.

The CDR3 DNA reads as TGTGCCAGCAGCTTAGGCCCGGCGGGCTCCTACAATGAGCAGTTCTTC. Encoded protein: CASSLGPAGSYNEQFF. The V gene is TRBV11-2, the J gene TRBJ2-1; tentatively, D is TRBD2 (5 bases). The V and J ends lost 1 base and 0 bases respectively, with 10 bases between them. Germline CDR1 is SGHAT and CDR2 is FQNNGV. There are 16 residues in the CDR3.

Of note for this clonotype: Likely a read error: the CDR3 ends without its conserved phenylalanine or tryptophan. The rearrangement joins TRBV10-3 to TRBJ2-3; 11 bases fit TRBD1. The CDR3 has 17 residues. V trimming: 1 base; J trimming: 4 bases; junction bases outside the gene matches: 7. CDR1 and CDR2 (germline): ENHRY, SYGVKD. DNA for the CDR3: TGTGCCATCAGTGAGTTGGGTCTGGGACAGGGGGCAGATACGCAGTATCGT. Amino acid sequence: CAISELGLGQGADTQYR.

This clonotype was counted between two and nine times. The rearrangement joins TRBV2 to TRBJ1-5; D is unresolved. The V gene's germline CDR1 is SNHLY and CDR2 FYNNEI. Trimming cost V 4 bases and J 2 bases, with 12 bases left between them. The CDR3 extends over 15 amino acids. The CDR3 nucleotides are TGTGCCAGCAGTGTCGGCGGGGTGGGCAATCAGCCCCAGCATTTT. Amino acids: CASSVGGVGNQPQHF.

This chain joins TRBV5-5 and TRBJ1-1, with D perhaps TRBD1 (5 bases). V was cut by 0 bases and J by 8 bases, with 11 bases left in between. The CDR3 length is 13 residues. CDR1 is SGHKS and CDR2 is YYEKEE in the germline V gene (reference sequence). This chain's CDR3 is CASSLVPGQEAFF. The CDR3 DNA reads TGTGCCAGCAGCTTGGTTCCGGGGCAGGAAGCTTTCTTT.

The V call is TRBV15, the J call TRBJ1-4; D is ambiguous. V was shortened by 11 bases and J by 4 bases, with 14 bases between the two germline ends. Germline assignment: CDR1 LNHNV and CDR2 YYDKDF (reference sequence). This CDR3 contains 13 residues. CDR3 in amino acids: CAATTQFNEKLFF. The CDR3 DNA reads as TGTGCCGCCACCACCCAGTTTAATGAAAAACTGTTTTTT.